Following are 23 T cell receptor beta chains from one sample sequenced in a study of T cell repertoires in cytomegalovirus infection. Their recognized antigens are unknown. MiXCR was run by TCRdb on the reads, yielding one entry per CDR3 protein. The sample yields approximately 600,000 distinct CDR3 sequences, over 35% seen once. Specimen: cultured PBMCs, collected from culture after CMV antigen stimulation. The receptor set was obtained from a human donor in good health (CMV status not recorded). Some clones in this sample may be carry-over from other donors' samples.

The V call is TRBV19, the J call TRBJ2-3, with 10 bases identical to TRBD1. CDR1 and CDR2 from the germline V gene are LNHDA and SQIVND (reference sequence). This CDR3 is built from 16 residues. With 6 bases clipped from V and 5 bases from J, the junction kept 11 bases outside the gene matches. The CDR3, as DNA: TGTGCCAGTAGGGCCCGGGACAGGGGAAGTGGAGATACGCAGTATTTT. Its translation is CASRARDRGSGDTQYF.

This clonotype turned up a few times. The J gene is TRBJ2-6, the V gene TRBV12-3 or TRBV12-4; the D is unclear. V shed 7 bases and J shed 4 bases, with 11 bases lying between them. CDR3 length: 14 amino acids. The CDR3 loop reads CASKEPPGANVLTF. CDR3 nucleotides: TGTGCCAGCAAGGAGCCCCCAGGGGCCAACGTCCTGACTTTC.

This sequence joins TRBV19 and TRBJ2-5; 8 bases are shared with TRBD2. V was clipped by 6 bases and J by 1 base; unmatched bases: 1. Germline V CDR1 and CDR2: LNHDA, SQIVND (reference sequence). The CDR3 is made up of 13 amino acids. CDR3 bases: TGTGCCAGTAGAACTAGCGGCCAAGAGACCCAGTACTTC. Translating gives CASRTSGQETQYF.

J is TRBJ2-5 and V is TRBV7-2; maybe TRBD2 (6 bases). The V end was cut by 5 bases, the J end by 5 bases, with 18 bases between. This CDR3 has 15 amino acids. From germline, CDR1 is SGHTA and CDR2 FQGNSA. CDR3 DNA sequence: TGTGCCAGCAGCCCAACTGCCCCGCGGGGCGAGACCCAGTACTTC. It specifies CASSPTAPRGETQYF.

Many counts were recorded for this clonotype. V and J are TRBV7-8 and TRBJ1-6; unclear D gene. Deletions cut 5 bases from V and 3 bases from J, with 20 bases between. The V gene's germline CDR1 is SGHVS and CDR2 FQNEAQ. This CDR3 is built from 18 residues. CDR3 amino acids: CASSPGTENRYYNSPLHF. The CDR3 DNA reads TGTGCCAGCAGCCCCGGAACGGAGAATCGGTACTATAATTCACCCCTCCACTTT. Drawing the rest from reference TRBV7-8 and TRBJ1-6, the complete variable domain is GAGVSQSPRYKVAKRGQDVALRCDPISGHVSLFWYQQALGQGPEFLTYFQNEAQLDKSGLPSDRFFAERPEGSVSTLKIQRTQQEDSAVYLCASSPGTENRYYNSPLHFGNGTRLTVT.

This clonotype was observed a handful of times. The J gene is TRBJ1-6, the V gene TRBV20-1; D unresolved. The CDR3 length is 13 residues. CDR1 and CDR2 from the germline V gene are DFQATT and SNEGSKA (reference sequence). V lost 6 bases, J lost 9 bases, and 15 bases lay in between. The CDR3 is CSALRGVRSPLHF. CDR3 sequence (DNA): TGCAGTGCCCTGCGTGGGGTTCGTTCACCCCTCCACTTT.

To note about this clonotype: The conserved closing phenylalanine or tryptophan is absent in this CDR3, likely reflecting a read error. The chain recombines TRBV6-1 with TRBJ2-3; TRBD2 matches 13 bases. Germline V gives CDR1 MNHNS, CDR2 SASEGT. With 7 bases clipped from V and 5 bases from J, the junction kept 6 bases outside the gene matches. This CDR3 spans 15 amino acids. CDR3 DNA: TGTGCCAGCAACGGAGGACTAGCGGGGGTAGATACGCAGTATTGT. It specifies CASNGGLAGVDTQYC.

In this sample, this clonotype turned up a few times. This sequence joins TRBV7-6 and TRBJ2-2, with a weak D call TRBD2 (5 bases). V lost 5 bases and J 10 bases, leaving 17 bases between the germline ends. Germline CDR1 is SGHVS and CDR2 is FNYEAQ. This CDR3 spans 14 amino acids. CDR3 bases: TGTGCCAGCAGCCCCCTCCGGGGAAAGCAGGAGCTGTTTTTT. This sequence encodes CASSPLRGKQELFF.

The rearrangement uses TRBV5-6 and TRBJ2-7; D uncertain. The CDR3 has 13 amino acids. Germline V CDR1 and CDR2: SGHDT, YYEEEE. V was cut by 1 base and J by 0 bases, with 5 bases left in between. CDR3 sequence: CASSLTHSYEQYF. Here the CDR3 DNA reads TGTGCCAGCAGCTTGACACACTCCTACGAGCAGTACTTC. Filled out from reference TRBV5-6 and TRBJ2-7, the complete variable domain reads DAGVTQSPTHLIKTRGQQVTLRCSPKSGHDTVSWYQQALGQGPQFIFQYYEEEERQRGNFPDRFSGHQFPNYSSELNVNALLLGDSALYLCASSLTHSYEQYFGPGTRLTVT.

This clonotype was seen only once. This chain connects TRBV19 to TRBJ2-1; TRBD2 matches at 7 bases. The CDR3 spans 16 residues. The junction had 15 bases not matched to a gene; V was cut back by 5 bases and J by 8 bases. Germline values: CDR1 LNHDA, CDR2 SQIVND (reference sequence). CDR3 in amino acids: CASSGYGIAGADEQFF. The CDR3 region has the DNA TGTGCCAGTAGTGGGTACGGGATTGCGGGAGCGGATGAGCAGTTCTTC.

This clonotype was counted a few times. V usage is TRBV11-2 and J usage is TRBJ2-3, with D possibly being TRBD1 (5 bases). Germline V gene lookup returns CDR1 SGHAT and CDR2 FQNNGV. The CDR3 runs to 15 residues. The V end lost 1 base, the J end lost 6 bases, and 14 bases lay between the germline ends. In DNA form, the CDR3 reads TGTGCCAGCAGCTTAGTTGGCAGGGTCCTGGATACGCAGTATTTT. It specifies CASSLVGRVLDTQYF.

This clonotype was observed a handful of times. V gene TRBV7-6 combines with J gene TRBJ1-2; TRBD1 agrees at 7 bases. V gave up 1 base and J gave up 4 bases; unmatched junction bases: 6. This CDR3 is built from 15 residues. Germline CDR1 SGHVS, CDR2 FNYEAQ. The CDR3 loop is CASSLGTGPGYGYTF. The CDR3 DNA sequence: TGTGCCAGCAGCTTAGGGACAGGTCCTGGCTATGGCTACACCTTC. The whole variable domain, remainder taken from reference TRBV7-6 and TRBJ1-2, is GAGVSQSPRYKVTKRGQDVALRCDPISGHVSLYWYRQALGQGPEFLTYFNYEAQQDKSGLPNDRFSAERPEGSISTLTIQRTEQRDSAMYRCASSLGTGPGYGYTFGSGTRLTVV.

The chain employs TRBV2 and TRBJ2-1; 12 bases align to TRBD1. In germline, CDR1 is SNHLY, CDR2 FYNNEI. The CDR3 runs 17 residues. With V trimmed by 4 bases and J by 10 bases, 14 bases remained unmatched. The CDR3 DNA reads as TGTGCCAGCAGTGGGCAACGGGACAGGGGGCCTTCAATCGAGCAGTTCTTC. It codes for CASSGQRDRGPSIEQFF. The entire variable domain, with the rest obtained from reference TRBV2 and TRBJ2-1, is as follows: EPEVTQTPSHQVTQMGQEVILRCVPISNHLYFYWYRQILGQKVEFLVSFYNNEISEKSEIFDDQFSVERPDGSNFTLKIRSTKLEDSAMYFCASSGQRDRGPSIEQFFGPGTRLTVL.

This chain's CDR3 is CASSTYRQDQAPQHF. Here the CDR3 DNA reads TGTGCCAGTAGTACATACCGACAGGATCAGGCGCCCCAGCATTTT. The genes are TRBV19 and TRBJ1-5, with a tentative D call TRBD1 (6 bases). This CDR3 is 15 amino acids long. V was clipped by 4 bases and J by 9 bases, with 19 bases between them. Germline V gene data show CDR1 as LNHDA and CDR2 as SQIVND (reference sequence).

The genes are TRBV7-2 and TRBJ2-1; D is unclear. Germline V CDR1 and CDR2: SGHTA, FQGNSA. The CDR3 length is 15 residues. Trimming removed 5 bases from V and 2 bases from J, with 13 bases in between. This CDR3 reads CASSGLAIAYNEQFF. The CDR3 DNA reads TGTGCCAGCAGCGGTCTTGCGATCGCCTACAATGAGCAGTTCTTC.

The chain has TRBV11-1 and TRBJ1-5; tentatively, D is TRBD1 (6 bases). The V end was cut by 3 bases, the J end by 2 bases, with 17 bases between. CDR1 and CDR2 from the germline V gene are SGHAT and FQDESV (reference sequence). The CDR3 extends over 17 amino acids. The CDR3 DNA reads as TGTGCCAGCAGCTTGGGAAACCCGGACAGCTGCAATCAGCCCCAGCATTTT. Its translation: CASSLGNPDSCNQPQHF.

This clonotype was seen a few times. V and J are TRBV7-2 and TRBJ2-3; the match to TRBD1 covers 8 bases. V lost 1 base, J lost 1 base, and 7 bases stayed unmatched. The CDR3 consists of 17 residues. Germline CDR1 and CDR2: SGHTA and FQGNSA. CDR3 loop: CASSLGLMGQGTDTQYF. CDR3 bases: TGTGCCAGCAGCTTAGGGCTGATGGGACAGGGCACAGATACGCAGTATTTT.

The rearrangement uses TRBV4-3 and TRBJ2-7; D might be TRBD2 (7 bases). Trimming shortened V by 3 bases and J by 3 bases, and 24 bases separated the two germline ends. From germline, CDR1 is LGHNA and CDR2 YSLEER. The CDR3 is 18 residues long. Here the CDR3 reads CASSQGHVAGALVYEQYF. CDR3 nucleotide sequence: TGCGCCAGCAGCCAGGGCCATGTGGCGGGGGCACTAGTCTACGAGCAGTACTTC.

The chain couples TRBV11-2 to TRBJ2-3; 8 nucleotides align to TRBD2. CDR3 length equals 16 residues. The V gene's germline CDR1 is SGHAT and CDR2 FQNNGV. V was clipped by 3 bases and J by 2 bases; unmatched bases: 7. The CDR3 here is CASSFRQRGSTDTQYF. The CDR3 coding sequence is TGTGCCAGCAGCTTTCGTCAGCGGGGGTCCACAGATACGCAGTATTTT.

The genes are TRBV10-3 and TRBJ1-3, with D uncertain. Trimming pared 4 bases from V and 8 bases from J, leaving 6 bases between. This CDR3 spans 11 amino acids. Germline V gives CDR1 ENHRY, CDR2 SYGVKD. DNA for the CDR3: TGTGCCATCAGTGGCGCGGACACCATATATTTT. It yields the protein CAISGADTIYF.

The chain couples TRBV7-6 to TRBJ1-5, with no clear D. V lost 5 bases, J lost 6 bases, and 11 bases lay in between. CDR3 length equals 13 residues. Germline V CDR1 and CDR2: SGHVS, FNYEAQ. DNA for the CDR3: TGTGCCAGCAGCGCCTTTGAGGGTCAGCCCCAGCATTTT. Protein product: CASSAFEGQPQHF.

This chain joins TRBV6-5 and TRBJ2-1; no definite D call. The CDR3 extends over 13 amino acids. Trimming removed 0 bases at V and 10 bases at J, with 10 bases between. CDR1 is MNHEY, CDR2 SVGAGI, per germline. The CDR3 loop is CASSYSKSGEQFF. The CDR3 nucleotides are TGTGCCAGCAGTTACTCGAAGTCGGGCGAGCAGTTCTTC.

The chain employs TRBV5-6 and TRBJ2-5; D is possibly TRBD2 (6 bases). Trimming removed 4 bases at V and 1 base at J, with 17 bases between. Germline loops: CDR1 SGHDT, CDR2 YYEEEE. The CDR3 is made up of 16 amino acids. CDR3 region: CASSLKRTTSQETQYF. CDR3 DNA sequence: TGTGCCAGCAGCCTCAAGAGGACTACCAGCCAAGAGACCCAGTACTTC.